The next 18 T cell receptor beta chains were all read from a single sample in a study of cytomegalovirus exposure and HLA in healthy donors. Primers for the PCR totalled 60 Vbeta and 13 Jbeta. This table comes from immunoSEQ multiplex PCR, and its TCRdb copy is limited to in-frame clones, with some not included. The profile shows some 100,000 clones, roughly 72% of them singletons. Specimen: PBMCs. The receptor set was obtained from a woman in her forties or fifties in good health and CMV-seropositive.

V gene TRBV6-5 combines with J gene TRBJ1-1; D is ambiguous. CDR1 MNHEY and CDR2 SVGAGI come from the germline V gene. Trimming pared 0 bases from V and 2 bases from J, leaving 10 bases between. There are 15 residues in the CDR3. As DNA, the CDR3 is TGTGCCAGCAGTTACTCGTCTCGGTTTAACACTGAAGCTTTCTTT. This gives the protein CASSYSSRFNTEAFF.

The chain carries TRBV5-6 and TRBJ1-2; D is unclear. Trimming left V 2 bases short and J 5 bases short, with 7 bases between. Germline V gene lookup returns CDR1 SGHDT and CDR2 YYEEEE. There are 12 residues in the CDR3. CDR3 loop: CASSFAGYGYTF. As DNA, the CDR3 is TGTGCCAGCAGCTTCGCCGGGTATGGCTACACCTTC.

This rearrangement joins TRBV7-2 to TRBJ2-5; 9 positions match TRBD1. CDR3 length equals 14 residues. Unmatched junction bases numbered 5, after V lost 4 bases and J lost 5 bases. The germline CDR1 and CDR2 sequences are SGHTA and FQGNSA. The CDR3 DNA sequence: TGTGCCAGCAGCTCTACAGGGGGCTTGGAGACCCAGTACTTC. Its translation: CASSSTGGLETQYF.

V gene TRBV19 combines with J gene TRBJ1-1; 8 positions agree with TRBD1. After removal of 5 bases from V and 2 bases from J, the junction contained 4 bases not matched to a gene. This CDR3 is built from 14 residues. Germline CDR1 reads LNHDA; CDR2 reads SQIVND (reference sequence). The CDR3 spells CASSPGQGNTEAFF. The CDR3, as DNA: TGTGCCAGTAGTCCCGGACAGGGTAACACTGAAGCTTTCTTT. Using reference TRBV19 and TRBJ1-1 for the parts outside the CDR3, the full variable domain is DGGITQSPKYLFRKEGQNVTLSCEQNLNHDAMYWYRQDPGQGLRLIYYSQIVNDFQKGDIAEGYSVSREKKESFPLTVTSAQKNPTAFYLCASSPGQGNTEAFFGQGTRLTVV.

A single count supports this clone. V usage is TRBV7-2 and J usage is TRBJ1-2; D might be TRBD1 (5 bases). The CDR3 length is 15 residues. Germline V gives CDR1 SGHTA, CDR2 FQGNSA. V was clipped by 6 bases and J by 0 bases, with 14 bases between them. In DNA, the CDR3 is TGTGCCAGCAGAGAACAGGTTACAACTAACTATGGCTACACCTTC. Its translation: CASREQVTTNYGYTF.

This chain connects TRBV11-2 to TRBJ2-7, with D possibly matching TRBD2 (6 bases). Between the trimmed V and J ends, which lost 4 bases and 4 bases, there was a span of 11 bases. The CDR3 has 13 residues. Looked up from germline, CDR1 is SGHAT and CDR2 is FQNNGV. The CDR3 loop reads CASSSRGEYEQYF. CDR3 in DNA: TGTGCCAGCAGCTCCCGCGGGGAATACGAGCAGTACTTC.

This CDR3 is CSVGDRSYEQYF. For the CDR3, the DNA is TGCAGCGTTGGGGACAGGTCCTACGAGCAGTACTTC. This rearrangement joins TRBV29-1 to TRBJ2-7, with 8 bases aligning to TRBD1. V was clipped by 4 bases and J by 1 base; unmatched bases: 0. Germline CDR1 and CDR2: SQVTM and ANQGSEA. The CDR3 covers 12 residues.

The genes are TRBV2 and TRBJ1-3; 9 nucleotides agree with TRBD1. CDR1 is SNHLY, CDR2 FYNNEI, per germline. The trim removed 6 bases at V and 11 bases at J, leaving 17 bases unmatched. CDR3 size: 16 residues. The CDR3 nucleotides read TGTGCCAGCAGGGAGCCCGGGACAGGGTATGGTTCGGCCATATATTTT. Protein sequence: CASREPGTGYGSAIYF.

V gene TRBV4-1 combines with J gene TRBJ2-1; maybe TRBD2 (6 bases). V was pared by 8 bases and J by 7 bases, with 21 bases between. Germline V gives CDR1 MGHRA, CDR2 YSYEKL. This CDR3 contains 15 residues. In DNA form, the CDR3 reads TGCGCCAGCGCCAGGGTAACGGGAGAAGATAATGAGCAGTTCTTC. Protein sequence: CASARVTGEDNEQFF.

The rearrangement joins TRBV11-2 to TRBJ2-1; D is unresolved. CDR3 length: 16 residues. Trimming removed 6 bases at V and 2 bases at J, with 17 bases between. Germline V lookup: CDR1 SGHAT, CDR2 FQNNGV. CDR3 protein: CASRPPSSYTYNEQFF. CDR3 in DNA: TGTGCCAGCAGACCACCATCCTCATACACCTACAATGAGCAGTTCTTC.

The chain joins TRBV25-1 to TRBJ2-2; TRBD1 might be the D (6 bases). The length of the CDR3 is 15 residues. V dropped 4 bases and J dropped 1 base, with 10 bases sitting between them. Germline assignment: CDR1 MGHDK and CDR2 SYGVNS. CDR3 nucleotides: TGTGCCAGCAGTGTCGGACAGATGAACACCGGGGAGCTGTTTTTT. Protein sequence: CASSVGQMNTGELFF.

The J gene is TRBJ2-3, the V gene TRBV11-2; D is ambiguous. The CDR3 loop spans 13 amino acids. Trimming took 0 bases from V and 3 from J, leaving 4 bases between them. Germline V gives CDR1 SGHAT, CDR2 FQNNGV. The CDR3: CASSLDLTDTQYF. In DNA, the CDR3 is TGTGCCAGCAGCTTAGATCTGACAGATACGCAGTATTTT.

This chain links TRBV7-2 with TRBJ1-2, with TRBD1 identical over 12 bases. The germline V gene has CDR1 SGHTA and CDR2 FQGNSA. J was trimmed by 7 bases and V by 5 bases; bases with no gene match: 8. The CDR3 is made up of 15 amino acids. The CDR3 DNA reads TGTGCCAGCAGCCCAGAAGGGACAGGGGGCCTTGGCTACACCTTC. Its protein product is CASSPEGTGGLGYTF.

The V call is TRBV7-2, the J call TRBJ1-1; a possible D gene is TRBD1 (5 bases). Trimming stripped 1 base from V and 11 bases from J, with 17 bases between. The CDR3 covers 14 residues. Per the germline V gene, CDR1 is SGHTA and CDR2 is FQGNSA. CDR3 region: CASSLGGLGGNAFF. The CDR3 DNA reads as TGTGCCAGCAGCTTAGGGGGTTTGGGGGGAAATGCTTTCTTT.

This chain uses TRBV7-9 with TRBJ2-3; 8 bases line up with TRBD2. The germline CDR1 and CDR2 sequences are SEHNR and FQNEAQ (reference sequence). J was trimmed by 4 bases and V by 4 bases; bases with no gene match: 4. CDR3 size: 14 residues. The CDR3 reads CASSSGGRADTQYF. In DNA, the CDR3 is TGTGCCAGCAGCTCGGGGGGGCGGGCAGATACGCAGTATTTT.

There are a few counts of this clone. V gene TRBV5-1 combines with J gene TRBJ2-2; 7 nucleotides line up with TRBD1. V lost 4 bases to trimming and J lost 4 bases; unmatched junction nucleotides: 10. Germline CDR1 reads SGHRS; CDR2 reads YFSETQ. The CDR3 runs 16 residues. The CDR3 protein is CASSPGQEKVTGELFF. CDR3 coding DNA: TGCGCCAGCAGCCCCGGACAGGAGAAAGTCACCGGGGAGCTGTTTTTT. Full variable domain (outside the CDR3, taken from reference TRBV5-1 and TRBJ2-2): KAGVTQTPRYLIKTRGQQVTLSCSPISGHRSVSWYQQTPGQGLQFLFEYFSETQRNKGNFPGRFSGRQFSNSRSEMNVSTLELGDSALYLCASSPGQEKVTGELFFGEGSRLTVL.

This clone has only a few counts. V and J are TRBV18 and TRBJ2-5; no clear D. V lost 3 bases and J 7 bases, leaving 12 bases between the germline ends. Germline CDR1 reads KGHSH; CDR2 reads LQKENI. The CDR3 runs 13 residues. As DNA, the CDR3 is TGTGCCAGCTCACCTTCAGAGACACCGACCCAGTACTTC. It is translated as CASSPSETPTQYF.

This chain connects TRBV18 to TRBJ2-1; 8 bases are shared with TRBD2. The CDR3 is made up of 15 amino acids. Trimming cost V 0 bases and J 8 bases; bases outside gene matches: 6. The germline V gene encodes CDR1 KGHSH and CDR2 LQKENI. CDR3 coding DNA: TGTGCCAGCTCACCACCAAGCGGGAGTGGCGATGAGCAGTTCTTC. Encoded protein: CASSPPSGSGDEQFF.